This record looks at one T cell receptor beta chain sequence and its context. Data came from immunoSEQ multiplex PCR; TCRdb stores just in-frame clones and leaves some out. The sample shows a few hundred thousand clones, around 90% of them seen only once. This record belongs to a study of blood T cell repertoires in COVID-19. This CDR3 spans 15 amino acids. J lost 5 bases, V lost 4 bases, and 10 bases had no gene match. CDR1 and CDR2 (germline): LGHDT, YNNKEL (reference sequence). This sequence originates from a man between 18 and 29 years old with acute COVID-19. The chain joins TRBV3-1 (or the pseudogene TRBV3-2) to TRBJ2-5, with TRBD2 matching over 7 bases. The sequencing sample was made of PBMCs or T cells enriched from blood (not recorded which). Here the CDR3 DNA reads TGTGCCAGCAGCCCCCTAAGGGCTAGCGGTGAGACCCAGTACTTC. This codes for CASSPLRASGETQYF.